The TCR beta chain under discussion was sequenced for a study of low-dose radiotherapy and immunotherapy resistance in tumors. In the study overall: Nivolumab was given to patients as a 240 mg flat dose every two weeks, and ipilimumab at 1 mg/kg every six weeks. Both were delivered intravenously.

V lost 2 bases and J lost 2, with 10 bases in between. The CDR3 runs 16 residues. Germline lookup yields CDR1 MNHEY and CDR2 SMNVEV (reference sequence). Sample time point: after trial treatment. Treatment denoted: LDRT plus nivolumab, ipilimumab, low-dose cyclophosphamide and aspirin (RACIN trial). Donors were dosed with nivolumab and ipilimumab; they also received aspirin, low-dose cyclophosphamide and low-dose radiotherapy. First-strand cDNA relied on TRAV- and TRBV-specific primers spanning alpha and beta chains. Over roughly 20 PCR cycles, TCRs were amplified from a constant-region primer and V-primer adapter. TCRdb independently ran MiXCR on the reads; one entry per CDR3 protein. This table holds fewer than 110,000 distinct CDR3 sequences, about a fifth found once. This clonotype has at least ten counts.

Specimen: PBMCs, collected after low-dose radiotherapy plus immunotherapy. The chain recombines TRBV27 with TRBJ1-6; no clear D. The TCR sequence derives from a male donor with prostate cancer. CDR3 nucleotides: TGTGCCAGCAGTTTAAGATGGGCAGCCTATAATTCACCCCTCCACTTT. Its translation is CASSLRWAAYNSPLHF.